The rows below give T cell receptor beta chains drawn from one sample of a study of T cells in Graves' hyperthyroidism and ophthalmopathy. TCRdb fed the multiplex PCR reads into MiXCR, producing one record per CDR3 protein. The sample has hundreds of thousands of distinct CDR3 sequences, roughly 14% seen once. Sequencing was performed on blood. The receptors come from a woman between 18 and 29 years old with Graves' hyperthyroidism. The CDR3 runs from the conserved cysteine through the conserved F or W. D genes are given only for firm matches. Only part of the rows carry a size: once, few, many, or a class if the clone is expanded.

D gene	V gene	J gene	clone size	CDR3 DNA	CDR3 protein
.	TRBV4-1	TRBJ1-2	.	TGCGCCAGCAGCCAAGTCGGGACATCCTTTCCGGGCCTCTATGGCTACACCTTC	CASSQVGTSFPGLYGYTF
TRBD1	TRBV5-1	TRBJ1-5	few	TGCGCCAGCAGCTTGGAGGGACAGGGGGCCGGTCAGCCCCAGCATTTT	CASSLEGQGAGQPQHF
.	TRBV4-1	TRBJ1-1	few	TGCGCCAGCAGCCATGGTGGGAACACTGAAGCTTTCTTT	CASSHGGNTEAFF
.	TRBV12-3/TRBV12-4	TRBJ2-3	few	TGTGCCAGCAGTTTACAGGGATTCCAGTATTTT	CASSLQGFQYF
.	TRBV2	TRBJ1-1	few	TGTGCCAGCAGTGAAGCCCCGTGGGTTAACACTGAAGCTTTCTTT	CASSEAPWVNTEAFF
TRBD1	TRBV11-2	TRBJ1-2	few	TGTGCCAGCAGCGCACTACAGGGGCGGGCCTGGGTCGACGGCTACACCTTC	CASSALQGRAWVDGYTF
TRBD2	TRBV6-1	TRBJ2-1	few	TGTGCCAGCAGGAGGGCGGGAGGGCCGGGGAATGAGCAGTTCTTC	CASRRAGGPGNEQFF
.	TRBV7-9	TRBJ2-3	many	TGTGCCAGCAGCCAAACCCGGGTCTTTGTGGAGGATACGCAGTATTTT	CASSQTRVFVEDTQYF
TRBD1	TRBV28	TRBJ1-2	many	TGTGCCAGCAGTTTATTCCCCACAGGGGGCTATGGCTACACCTTC	CASSLFPTGGYGYTF
TRBD2	TRBV6-1	TRBJ2-5	.	TGTGCCAGCAGATCCTCGGGAGGGCCCCAAGAGACCCAGTACTTC	CASRSSGGPQETQYF
.	TRBV28	TRBJ2-4	many	TGTGCCAGCAGTCGAGAGGACAACTTAGCCAAAAACATTCAGTACTTC	CASSREDNLAKNIQYF
.	TRBV3-1	TRBJ1-1	many	TGTGCCAGCAGCCAAGTTCCAGGGTGGACTGAAGCTTTCTTT	CASSQVPGWTEAFF
TRBD2	TRBV12-3/TRBV12-4	TRBJ2-1	.	TGTGCCAGCAGTCAAGTTGCGGGGGGGCATATCGATGAGCAGTTCTTC	CASSQVAGGHIDEQFF
.	TRBV7-2	TRBJ2-3	.	TGTGCCAGCAGCCGTCTTTGGAACACAGATACGCAGTATTTT	CASSRLWNTDTQYF
TRBD1	TRBV15	TRBJ2-1	.	TGTGCCACCAGCAGGGGACAGGGGATCTATGAGCAGTTCTTC	CATSRGQGIYEQFF
.	TRBV27	TRBJ1-2	many	TGTGCCAGCAGTTTATTCAGGGTTGGCTATGGCTACACCTTC	CASSLFRVGYGYTF
TRBD2	TRBV7-2	TRBJ2-3	.	TGTGCCAGCAGCTTAAGGGGGAAGACTAGCGGACCCCTGAGGGATACGCAGTATTTT	CASSLRGKTSGPLRDTQYF
.	TRBV7-8	TRBJ2-3	many	TGTGCCAGCAGCTTTGGGCTGAGCGCTTCCACAGATACGCAGTATTTT	CASSFGLSASTDTQYF
.	TRBV20-1	TRBJ2-7	many	TGCAGTGCTAGCTCGTTCTCAGGTATCCACGAGCAGTACTTC	CSASSFSGIHEQYF
.	TRBV7-2	TRBJ1-1	.	TGTGCCAGCAGCCCAGGACGCGGAGTCGTCCCTGAAGCTTTCTTT	CASSPGRGVVPEAFF
.	TRBV6-5	TRBJ2-7	many	TGTGCCAGCAGTTACTTAACAACACCTCCCTACGAGCAGTACTTC	CASSYLTTPPYEQYF
TRBD2	TRBV5-6	TRBJ2-7	many	TGTGCCAGCAGCTCCGTACTAGCGTCCCGGCGAGAGGTTCCCTACGAGCAGTACTTC	CASSSVLASRREVPYEQYF
.	TRBV7-9	TRBJ2-7	many	TGTGCCAGCAGCTTGCGTGGGACCCCTGCCTACGAGCAGTACTTC	CASSLRGTPAYEQYF
TRBD1	TRBV5-4	TRBJ1-1	.	TGTGCCAGCAGCTACGACCGACAGGGAAAGAACACTGAAGCTTTCTTT	CASSYDRQGKNTEAFF
TRBD1	TRBV20-1	TRBJ2-2	many	TGCAGTGCTAGAGATTGGACAGGGGGGGACACCGGGGAGCTGTTTTTT	CSARDWTGGDTGELFF
.	TRBV20-1	TRBJ2-1	.	TGCAGTGCCACCCCTAGGGTTATTGAGCAGTTCTTC	CSATPRVIEQFF
TRBD2	TRBV5-1	TRBJ2-7	.	TGCGCCAGCAGCTTGGTTCCCACTAGCGGGGGGACCTACGAGCAGTACTTC	CASSLVPTSGGTYEQYF
TRBD2	TRBV4-3	TRBJ2-7	.	TGCGCCAGCAGCCAAGAGTTAGCGGGGGGGCTGCGGGAGCAGTACTTC	CASSQELAGGLREQYF
TRBD2	TRBV3-1	TRBJ2-7	many	TGTGCCAGCAGCCAAGCTTCCGGGACTAGCGGGATGTTCTACGAGCAGTACTTC	CASSQASGTSGMFYEQYF
.	TRBV10-3	TRBJ2-6	few	TGTGCCATCCCCGGCGGAGGGTCTGGGGCCAACGTCCTGACTTTC	CAIPGGGSGANVLTF
TRBD1	TRBV6-1	TRBJ2-5	many	TGTGCCAGCTCCGAGGGCTTGGACAGGGGGGAGACCCAGTACTTC	CASSEGLDRGETQYF
TRBD2	TRBV9	TRBJ2-3	.	TGTGCCAGCAGCGTAATAGGGCTAGCGGGGGGGCCGGAAGATACGCAGTATTTT	CASSVIGLAGGPEDTQYF
.	TRBV11-3	TRBJ2-2	many	TGTGCCAGCAAAGGGCAGGGTGCCGGGGAGCTGTTTTTT	CASKGQGAGELFF
TRBD2	TRBV6-2/TRBV6-3	TRBJ2-3	few	TGTGCCAGCAGGGGTAGCGGGGGGTCAGAGTATTTT	CASRGSGGSEYF
.	TRBV24-1	TRBJ1-1	.	TGTGCCACCAGTTTCGCGCAGAACACTGAAGCTTTCTTT	CATSFAQNTEAFF
TRBD1	TRBV12-3/TRBV12-4	TRBJ1-2	.	TGTGCCAGCAGTGCCCGACAGGGGAGAAACTATGGCTACACCTTC	CASSARQGRNYGYTF
.	TRBV29-1	TRBJ1-4	.	TGCAGCGTTGCTGGGGGGGCTAATGAAAAACTGTTTTTT	CSVAGGANEKLFF
.	TRBV14	TRBJ1-1	few	TGTGCCAGCAGCCAAGGTTTCGAATCAAACACTGAAGCTTTCTTT	CASSQGFESNTEAFF
.	TRBV11-3	TRBJ2-1	many	TGTGCCAGCAGCAAATTACTGGGGGAGCAGTTCTTC	CASSKLLGEQFF
.	TRBV20-1	TRBJ1-1	many	TGCAGTGCTAGAGATAAAGGAAGACAGAACACTGAAGCTTTCTTT	CSARDKGRQNTEAFF
.	TRBV9	TRBJ2-5	many	TGTGCCAGCACGGCGGGGGCCCAGGGTTGGGAGACCCAGTACTTC	CASTAGAQGWETQYF
TRBD1	TRBV20-1	TRBJ1-1	many	TGCAGTGCTGGGGGGACAGCCCTTGGGGTCGCTGAAGCTTTCTTT	CSAGGTALGVAEAFF
.	TRBV29-1	TRBJ2-5	.	TGCAGCGTTGATTTCAGCCTAGGTTCGTCCCAGTACTTC	CSVDFSLGSSQYF
.	TRBV12-3/TRBV12-4	TRBJ2-6	few	TGTGCCAGCAGTTGGTCTGGGGGCGTTGGGGCCAACGTCCTGACTTTC	CASSWSGGVGANVLTF
TRBD1	TRBV7-2	TRBJ2-3	many	TGTGCCAGCAGCTTAGGAACGACAGGGAGCACAGATACGCAGTATTTT	CASSLGTTGSTDTQYF
.	TRBV25-1	TRBJ2-7	.	TGTGCCAGTTCCCCCACCCTCGGGTACCGTATCCACGAGCAGTACTTC	CASSPTLGYRIHEQYF
TRBD1	TRBV6-1	TRBJ1-6	.	TGTGCCAGCAGTGTGGACGGGACAGGTTCTTTCTCACCCCTCCACTTT	CASSVDGTGSFSPLHF
.	TRBV24-1	TRBJ1-2	.	TGTGCCACCAGTGCGGGCTCGGGTGGCTACACCTTC	CATSAGSGGYTF
.	TRBV6-5	TRBJ2-3	few	TGTACCAGCAGTTTGACTTTGGCAGATACGCAGTATTTT	CTSSLTLADTQYF
.	TRBV7-8	TRBJ1-2	many	TGTGCCAGCAGCTTCCTTGACAGACCTCTTTATGGCTACACCTTC	CASSFLDRPLYGYTF
.	TRBV6-2/TRBV6-3	TRBJ2-1	.	TGTGCCGCACCCAATGAGCAGTTCTTC	CAAPNEQFF
TRBD1	TRBV20-1	TRBJ1-4	.	TGCAGTGCTGGAACGGAAGTTGCGAGGGGGCGAAATAATGAAAAACTGTTTTTT	CSAGTEVARGRNNEKLFF
.	TRBV4-3	TRBJ2-7	many	TGCGCCAGCAGCCAAGATGGGGTGTCCTCCTACGAGCAGTACTTC	CASSQDGVSSYEQYF